A single sample gave rise to the 12 T cell receptor beta chains below, sequenced in a study of immune evolution from preneoplasia to lung adenocarcinoma. Libraries were prepared by immunoSEQ multiplex PCR; TCRdb keeps only in-frame clonotypes and omits some of them. The sample shows approximately 14,000 clones, roughly 86% of them seen only once. Sequencing input: FFPE minimally invasive lung adenocarcinoma tissue. The source of these receptors is a person aged 55 to 79 with lung adenocarcinoma.

This rearrangement joins TRBV6-5 to TRBJ1-2, with D perhaps TRBD1 (5 bases). The length of the CDR3 is 15 residues. CDR1 is MNHEY, CDR2 SVGAGI, per germline. Trimming left V 4 bases short and J 3 bases short, with 15 bases between. The CDR3: CASSSQGGYDYGYTF. The CDR3, as DNA: TGTGCCAGCAGTTCCCAGGGAGGCTACGACTATGGCTACACCTTC.

The sample holds one count of this clone. This chain uses TRBV13 with TRBJ1-1, with D tentatively TRBD1 (6 bases). This CDR3 has 12 amino acids. Germline CDR1 and CDR2: PRHDT and FYEKMQ (reference sequence). Trimming pared 5 bases from V and 9 bases from J, leaving 13 bases between. The CDR3 region is CASSLPQGKAFF. In DNA form, the CDR3 reads TGTGCCAGCAGCCTCCCCCAGGGGAAAGCTTTCTTT.

J is TRBJ1-1 and V is TRBV19; D unclear. In germline, CDR1 is LNHDA, CDR2 SQIVND (reference sequence). V was shortened by 7 bases and J by 0 bases, with 12 bases between the two germline ends. CDR3 length: 14 residues. DNA of the CDR3: TGTGCCAGTAACCCAGGACGGTTGAACACTGAAGCTTTCTTT. Translating it yields CASNPGRLNTEAFF.

The chain uses TRBV30 and TRBJ2-1; 8 nucleotides line up with TRBD2. The V segment lost 1 base and the J segment 2 bases; nucleotides outside the gene matches: 7. The CDR3 runs 16 residues. In germline, CDR1 is GTSNPN, CDR2 SVGIG (reference sequence). The CDR3 DNA reads as TGTGCCTGGAGTGGACCGGGACTAGGCACCTACAATGAGCAGTTCTTC. This sequence encodes CAWSGPGLGTYNEQFF.

The chain is built from TRBV5-4 and TRBJ2-5; tentative D call: TRBD1 (5 bases). Germline V gives CDR1 SGHNT, CDR2 YYREEE (reference sequence). This CDR3 contains 13 residues. Trimming cost V 4 bases and J 1 base, with 8 bases left between them. CDR3 DNA sequence: TGTGCCAGCAGCCGGACAATCCAAGAGACCCAGTACTTC. Protein product: CASSRTIQETQYF.

The CDR3 is CASSHSNRGGFEKLFF. The CDR3 DNA is TGCGCCAGCAGCCATTCTAACAGGGGAGGGTTTGAAAAACTGTTTTTT. The chain has TRBV4-1 and TRBJ1-4; TRBD1 matches at 7 bases. This CDR3 region has 16 residues. The germline V gene has CDR1 MGHRA and CDR2 YSYEKL. Trimming took 3 bases from V and 7 from J; bases not matched to a gene: 11.

V gene TRBV14 combines with J gene TRBJ1-1; D ambiguous. V lost 1 base and J 4 bases, leaving 7 bases between the germline ends. This CDR3 has 13 amino acids. Looked up from germline, CDR1 is SGHDN and CDR2 is FVKESK. Here the CDR3 DNA reads TGTGCCAGCAGCCAAGGTACTCGCACTGAAGCTTTCTTT. This codes for CASSQGTRTEAFF.

The V and J genes are TRBV7-9 and TRBJ1-1; 12 bases match TRBD1. V trimming: 4 bases; J trimming: 10 bases; junction bases outside the gene matches: 7. Germline V CDR1 and CDR2: SEHNR, FQNEAQ (reference sequence). CDR3 length equals 14 residues. The CDR3 DNA reads TGTGCCAGCAGCTCGCCGGGACAGGGGGCGCGAGCTTTCTTT. The encoded protein is CASSSPGQGARAFF.

The chain couples TRBV29-1 to TRBJ1-5, with a weak D call TRBD1 (5 bases). This CDR3 is built from 13 residues. Germline loops: CDR1 SQVTM, CDR2 ANQGSEA. Trimming cost V 4 bases and J 7 bases, with 14 bases left between them. CDR3 protein: CSVGLGVGQPQHF. CDR3 nucleotide sequence: TGCAGCGTTGGTTTGGGGGTTGGGCAGCCCCAGCATTTT.

J is TRBJ2-2 and V is TRBV7-9, with D possibly TRBD2 on 6 matching bases. The CDR3 loop spans 17 amino acids. V shed 5 bases and J shed 2 bases, with 18 bases lying between them. Germline V gene sequence: CDR1 SEHNR, CDR2 FQNEAQ (reference sequence). The CDR3 reads CASSPGLGDLNTGELFF. CDR3 nucleotide sequence: TGTGCCAGCAGCCCCGGACTCGGGGACTTAAACACCGGGGAGCTGTTTTTT.

This chain uses TRBV2 with TRBJ1-2; 10 bases agree with TRBD1. The J segment lost 2 bases and the V segment lost 6 bases, leaving 0 bases of the junction unmatched. The germline CDR1 and CDR2 sequences are SNHLY and FYNNEI. The length of the CDR3 is 13 residues. As DNA, the CDR3 is TGTGCCAGCAGGGACAGGGGGAACTATGGCTACACCTTC. Its translation: CASRDRGNYGYTF.

This clone is a singleton in its sample. The gene calls are TRBV4-1 and TRBJ2-7; D is unclear. CDR1 and CDR2 (germline): MGHRA, YSYEKL. The CDR3 is 10 residues long. Trimming pared 5 bases from V and 6 bases from J, leaving 5 bases between. CDR3: CASSDGEQYF. As DNA, the CDR3 is TGCGCCAGCAGCGATGGCGAGCAGTACTTC.